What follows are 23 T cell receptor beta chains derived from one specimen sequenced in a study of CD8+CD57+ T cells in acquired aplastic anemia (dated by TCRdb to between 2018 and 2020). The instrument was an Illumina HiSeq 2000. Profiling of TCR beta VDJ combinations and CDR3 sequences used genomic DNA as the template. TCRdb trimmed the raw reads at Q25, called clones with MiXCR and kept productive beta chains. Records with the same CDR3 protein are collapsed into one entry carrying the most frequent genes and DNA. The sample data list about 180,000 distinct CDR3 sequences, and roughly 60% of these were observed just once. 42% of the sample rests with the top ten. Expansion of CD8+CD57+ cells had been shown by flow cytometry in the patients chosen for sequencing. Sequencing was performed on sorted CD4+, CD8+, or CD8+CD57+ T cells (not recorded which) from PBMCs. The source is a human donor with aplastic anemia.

The CDR3 protein is CASQGHMNTEAFF. For the CDR3, the DNA is TGTGCCAGTCAAGGACATATGAACACTGAAGCTTTCTTT. V and J are TRBV19 and TRBJ1-1; weak D call: TRBD1 (5 bases). Trimming pared 8 bases from V and 0 bases from J, leaving 10 bases between. The CDR3 totals 13 residues. Germline V gives CDR1 LNHDA, CDR2 SQIVND (reference sequence).

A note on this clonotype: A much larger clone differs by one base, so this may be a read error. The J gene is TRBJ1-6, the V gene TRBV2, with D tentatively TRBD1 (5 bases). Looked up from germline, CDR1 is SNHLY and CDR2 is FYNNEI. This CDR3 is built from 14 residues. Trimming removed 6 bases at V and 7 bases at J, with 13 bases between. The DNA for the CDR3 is TGTGCCAGCAGCCTACAGGTAGAGAATTCACCCCTCCACTTT. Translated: CASSLQVENSPLHF. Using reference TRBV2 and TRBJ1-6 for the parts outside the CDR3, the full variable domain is EPEVTQTPSHQVTQMGQEVILRCVPISNHLYFYWYRQILGQKVEFLVSFYNNEISEKSEIFDDQFSVERPDGSNFTLKIRSTKLEDSAMYFCASSLQVENSPLHFGNGTRLTVT.

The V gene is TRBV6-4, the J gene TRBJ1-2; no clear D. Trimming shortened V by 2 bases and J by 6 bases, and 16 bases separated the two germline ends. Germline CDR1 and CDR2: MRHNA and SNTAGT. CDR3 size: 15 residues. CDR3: CASSDGDMESNGYTF. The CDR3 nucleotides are TGTGCCAGCAGTGACGGGGATATGGAGAGTAATGGCTACACCTTC.

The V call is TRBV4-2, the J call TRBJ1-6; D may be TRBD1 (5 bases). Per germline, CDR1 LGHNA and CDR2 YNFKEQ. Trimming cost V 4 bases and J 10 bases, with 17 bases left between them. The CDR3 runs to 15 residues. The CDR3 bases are TGTGCCAGCAGCCCTCTAGGGACCGGGTTATCACCCCTCCACTTT. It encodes CASSPLGTGLSPLHF.

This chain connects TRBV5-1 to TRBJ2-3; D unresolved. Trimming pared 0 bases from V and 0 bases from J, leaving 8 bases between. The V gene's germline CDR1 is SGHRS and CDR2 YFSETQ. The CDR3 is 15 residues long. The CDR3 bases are TGCGCCAGCAGCTTGGAACAGAGTAGCACAGATACGCAGTATTTT. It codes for CASSLEQSSTDTQYF.

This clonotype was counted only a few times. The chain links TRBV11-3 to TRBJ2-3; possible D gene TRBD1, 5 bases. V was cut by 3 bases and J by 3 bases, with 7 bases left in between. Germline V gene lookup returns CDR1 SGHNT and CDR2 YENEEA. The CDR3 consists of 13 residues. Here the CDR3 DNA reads TGTGCCAGCAGCTTGCCAGGGACAGATACGCAGTATTTT. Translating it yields CASSLPGTDTQYF.

CDR3: CASSMASTDTQYF. The CDR3 DNA follows: TGTGCCAGTAGTATGGCGAGCACAGATACGCAGTATTTT. The rearrangement uses TRBV19 and TRBJ2-3; no clear D. Trimming stripped 3 bases from V and 0 bases from J, with 4 bases between. Germline V CDR1 and CDR2: LNHDA, SQIVND (reference sequence). This CDR3 region has 13 residues.

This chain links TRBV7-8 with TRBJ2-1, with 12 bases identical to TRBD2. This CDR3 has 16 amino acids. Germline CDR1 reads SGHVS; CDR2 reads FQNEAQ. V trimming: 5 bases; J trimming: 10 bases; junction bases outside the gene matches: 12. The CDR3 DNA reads TGTGCCAGCAGCCCCTGGACTCTAGCGGGGGGGGAGGAGCAGTTCTTC. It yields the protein CASSPWTLAGGEEQFF.

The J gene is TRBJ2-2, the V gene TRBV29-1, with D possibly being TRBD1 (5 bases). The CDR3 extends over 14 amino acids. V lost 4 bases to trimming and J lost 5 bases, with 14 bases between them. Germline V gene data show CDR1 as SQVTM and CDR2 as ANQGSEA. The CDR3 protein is CSVVIGAATGELFF. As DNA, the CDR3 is TGCAGCGTTGTGATAGGGGCGGCGACCGGGGAGCTGTTTTTT.

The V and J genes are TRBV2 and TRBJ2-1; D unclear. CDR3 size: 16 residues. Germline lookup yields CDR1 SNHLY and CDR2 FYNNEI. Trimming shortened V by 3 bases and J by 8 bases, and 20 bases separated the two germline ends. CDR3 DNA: TGTGCCAGCAGTGATTTTTCTCGGGCACCGTTTTATGAGCAGTTCTTC. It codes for CASSDFSRAPFYEQFF. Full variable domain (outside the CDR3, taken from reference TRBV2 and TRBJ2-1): EPEVTQTPSHQVTQMGQEVILRCVPISNHLYFYWYRQILGQKVEFLVSFYNNEISEKSEIFDDQFSVERPDGSNFTLKIRSTKLEDSAMYFCASSDFSRAPFYEQFFGPGTRLTVL.

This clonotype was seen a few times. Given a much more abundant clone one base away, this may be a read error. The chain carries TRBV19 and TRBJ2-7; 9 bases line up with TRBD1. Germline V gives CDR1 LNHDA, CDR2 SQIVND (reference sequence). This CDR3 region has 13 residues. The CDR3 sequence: CASSFGQGYGQYF. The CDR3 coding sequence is TGTGCCAGTAGTTTTGGACAGGGGTACGGGCAGTACTTC.

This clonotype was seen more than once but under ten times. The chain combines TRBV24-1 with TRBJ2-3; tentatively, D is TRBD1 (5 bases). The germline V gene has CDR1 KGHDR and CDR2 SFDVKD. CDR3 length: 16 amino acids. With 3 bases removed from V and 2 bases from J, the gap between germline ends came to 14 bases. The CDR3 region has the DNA TGTGCCACCAGTGATCAAGGGGCGCAAGACACAGATACGCAGTATTTT. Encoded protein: CATSDQGAQDTDTQYF.

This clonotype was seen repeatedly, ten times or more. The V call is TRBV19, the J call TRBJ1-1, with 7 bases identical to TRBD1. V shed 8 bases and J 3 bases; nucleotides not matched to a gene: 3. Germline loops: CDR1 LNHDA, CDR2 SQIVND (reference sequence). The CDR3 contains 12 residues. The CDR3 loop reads CASSGGYTEAFF. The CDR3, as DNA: TGTGCCAGTTCAGGGGGTTACACTGAAGCTTTCTTT.

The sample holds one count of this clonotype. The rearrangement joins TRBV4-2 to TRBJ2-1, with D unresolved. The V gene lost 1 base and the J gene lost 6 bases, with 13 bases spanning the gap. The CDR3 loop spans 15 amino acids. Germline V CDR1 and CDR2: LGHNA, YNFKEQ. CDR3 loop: CASSQVDLVSNEQFF. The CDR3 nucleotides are TGTGCCAGCAGCCAAGTCGATCTAGTTAGCAATGAGCAGTTCTTC.

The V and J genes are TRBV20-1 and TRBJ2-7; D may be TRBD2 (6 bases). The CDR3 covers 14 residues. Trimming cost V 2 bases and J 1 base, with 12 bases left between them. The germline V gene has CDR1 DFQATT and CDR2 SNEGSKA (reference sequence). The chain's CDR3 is CSARRGLPSYEQYF. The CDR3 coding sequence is TGCAGTGCTAGACGGGGACTGCCATCCTACGAGCAGTACTTC.

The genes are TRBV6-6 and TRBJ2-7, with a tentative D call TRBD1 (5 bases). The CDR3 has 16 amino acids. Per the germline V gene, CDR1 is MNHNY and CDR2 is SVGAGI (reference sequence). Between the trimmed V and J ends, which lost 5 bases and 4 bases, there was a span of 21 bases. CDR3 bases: TGTGCCAGCAGTCCCCCTCCGAGCAGGGAAGTTTACGAGCAGTACTTC. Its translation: CASSPPPSREVYEQYF.

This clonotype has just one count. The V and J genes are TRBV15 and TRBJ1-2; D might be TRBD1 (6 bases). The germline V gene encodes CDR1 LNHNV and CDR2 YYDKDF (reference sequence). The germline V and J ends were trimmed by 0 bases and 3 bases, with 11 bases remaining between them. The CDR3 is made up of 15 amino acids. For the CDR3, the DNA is TGTGCCACCAGCAGAGATAGGGGGGCTTACTATGGCTACACCTTC. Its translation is CATSRDRGAYYGYTF.

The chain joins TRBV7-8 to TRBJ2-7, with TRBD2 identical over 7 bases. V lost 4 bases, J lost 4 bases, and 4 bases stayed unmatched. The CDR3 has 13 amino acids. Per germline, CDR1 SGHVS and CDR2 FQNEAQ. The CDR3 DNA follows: TGTGCCAGCAGCTGGGGGGGAGTTTACGAGCAGTACTTC. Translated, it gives CASSWGGVYEQYF.

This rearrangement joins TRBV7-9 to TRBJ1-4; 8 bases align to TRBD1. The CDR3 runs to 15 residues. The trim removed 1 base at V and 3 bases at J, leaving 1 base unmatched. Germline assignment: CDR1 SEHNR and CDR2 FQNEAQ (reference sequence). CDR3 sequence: CASSLGRGPNEKLFF. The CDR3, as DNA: TGTGCCAGCAGCTTAGGCAGGGGGCCTAATGAAAAACTGTTTTTT. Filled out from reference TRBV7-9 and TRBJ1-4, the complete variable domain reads DTGVSQNPRHKITKRGQNVTFRCDPISEHNRLYWYRQTLGQGPEFLTYFQNEAQLEKSRLLSDRFSAERPKGSFSTLEIQRTEQGDSAMYLCASSLGRGPNEKLFFGSGTQLSVL.

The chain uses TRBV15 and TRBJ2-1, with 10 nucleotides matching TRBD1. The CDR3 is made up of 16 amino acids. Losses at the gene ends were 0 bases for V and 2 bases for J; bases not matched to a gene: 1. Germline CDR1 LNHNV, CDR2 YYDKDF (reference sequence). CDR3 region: CATSREGTGAYNEQFF. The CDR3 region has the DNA TGTGCCACCAGCAGAGAGGGGACAGGGGCCTACAATGAGCAGTTCTTC.

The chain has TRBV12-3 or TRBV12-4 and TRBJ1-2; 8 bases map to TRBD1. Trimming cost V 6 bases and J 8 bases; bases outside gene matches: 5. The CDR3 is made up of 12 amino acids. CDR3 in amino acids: CASRGQGHGYTF. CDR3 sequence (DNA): TGTGCCAGCAGAGGACAGGGCCACGGCTACACCTTC.

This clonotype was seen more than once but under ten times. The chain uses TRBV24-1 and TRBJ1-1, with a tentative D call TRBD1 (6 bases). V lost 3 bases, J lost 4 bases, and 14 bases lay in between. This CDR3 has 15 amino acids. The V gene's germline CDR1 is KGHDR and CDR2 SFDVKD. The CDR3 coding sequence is TGTGCCACCAGTGATAAAGGGGGTCTGAGCACTGAAGCTTTCTTT. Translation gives CATSDKGGLSTEAFF.

CDR3 DNA: TGTGCCAGCAGCCCTTCGGACAGGGGGTTTGGAGATACGCAGTATTTT. This codes for CASSPSDRGFGDTQYF. The chain is built from TRBV7-9 and TRBJ2-3, with 10 nucleotides matching TRBD1. The length of the CDR3 is 16 residues. The V segment lost 5 bases and the J segment 5 bases; nucleotides outside the gene matches: 10. Germline V lookup: CDR1 SEHNR, CDR2 FQNEAQ (reference sequence).